These 20 T cell receptor beta chains were sequenced from one sample in a study of spatial heterogeneity in lung cancer. Time point reported: sample taken at primary tumor resection. TCRdb reprocessed the 5' RACE reads with MiXCR, giving one entry per CDR3 protein. The sample holds roughly 600 distinct CDR3 sequences, 21% seen once. Source: normal lung tissue next to the tumor, taken at surgery. The receptor set was obtained from a male donor with early-stage non-small cell lung cancer.

This clonotype was recorded a few times. Because this beta chain is a stray read in a library intended to capture alpha chains, its abundance should not be given much weight. The chain joins TRBV19 to TRBJ2-5; D call uncertain. The germline gives CDR1 LNHDA, CDR2 SQIVND (reference sequence). The V and J ends lost 8 bases and 1 base respectively, with 5 bases between them. The CDR3 runs 11 residues. This CDR3 is CASRRQETQYF. The DNA for the CDR3 is TGTGCCAGTCGTCGCCAAGAGACCCAGTACTTC. The full variable domain, in which reference TRBV19 and TRBJ2-5 provide the parts outside the CDR3, is DGGITQSPKYLFRKEGQNVTLSCEQNLNHDAMYWYRQDPGQGLRLIYYSQIVNDFQKGDIAEGYSVSREKKESFPLTVTSAQKNPTAFYLCASRRQETQYFGPGTRLLVL.

A few counts support this clonotype. This beta chain came through as a stray read in a library set up for alpha chains, and its size says little. This chain connects TRBV12-3 or TRBV12-4 to TRBJ2-2; D is ambiguous. The CDR3 length is 13 residues. V shed 1 base and J shed 4 bases, with 4 bases lying between them. The CDR3 is CASSLEGTGELFF. The DNA of the CDR3 is TGTGCCAGCAGTTTAGAGGGCACCGGGGAGCTGTTTTTT.

By sample share, this clonotype is hyperexpanded. This beta chain lies outside the target of a library built for alpha chains; its clone size means little. The rearrangement uses TRBV27 and TRBJ2-5, with D uncertain. V was cut by 5 bases and J by 1 base, with 8 bases left in between. CDR1 and CDR2 (germline): MNHEY, SMNVEV (reference sequence). The CDR3 is 13 residues long. In DNA, the CDR3 is TGTGCCAGCAGTCAAGCAGTCCAAGAGACCCAGTACTTC. This translates into CASSQAVQETQYF.

Comment on this clonotype: A library made for alpha chains picked up this beta chain off target, so its size means little. The chain carries TRBV7-6 and TRBJ2-7; D unclear. The V gene lost 1 base and the J gene lost 6 bases, with 4 bases spanning the gap. The CDR3 is 11 residues long. The germline CDR1 and CDR2 sequences are SGHVS and FNYEAQ. CDR3 DNA: TGTGCCAGCAGCTTAGGGGTCGAGCAGTACTTC. This sequence encodes CASSLGVEQYF.

Concerning this clonotype: In a library made to pick up alpha chains, this beta chain is a stray read with a size that means little. The chain joins TRBV9 to TRBJ2-3; no definite D call. Looked up from germline, CDR1 is SGDLS and CDR2 is YYNGEE. CDR3 size: 11 residues. V lost 3 bases, J lost 2 bases, and 1 base lay in between. The CDR3 loop is CASSDTDTQYF. The CDR3 nucleotides read TGTGCCAGCAGCGACACAGATACGCAGTATTTT.

On this clonotype: This beta chain appears as a stray read in a library generated for alpha chains; its size is not informative. V and J are TRBV20-1 and TRBJ2-1, with a weak D call TRBD2 (7 bases). Germline V lookup: CDR1 DFQATT, CDR2 SNEGSKA (reference sequence). The CDR3 runs 14 residues. V gave up 3 bases and J gave up 2 bases, with 11 bases separating them. The CDR3 loop reads CSASGGLPYNEQFF. The CDR3 nucleotides are TGCAGTGCTAGCGGGGGGCTACCCTACAATGAGCAGTTCTTC.

This clonotype is labeled large (0.1 to 1%). Sequence at one end of the junction differs from germline and may be a read error. This beta chain turned up in a library designed for alpha chains; as an off-target read, its abundance says little. This chain links TRBV29-1 with TRBJ2-7; D is perhaps TRBD2 (5 bases). This CDR3 is 12 amino acids long. The germline CDR1 and CDR2 sequences are SQVTM and ANQGSEA. The CDR3 bases are TGCAGCGTTGTTCGGGGTTCCTACGAGCAGTGCTTC. Amino acid sequence: CSVVRGSYEQCF.

For this clonotype: In a library made to pick up alpha chains, this beta chain is a stray read with a size that means little. The chain employs TRBV9 and TRBJ2-1; TRBD1 matches 9 bases. V lost 4 bases to trimming and J lost 7 bases; unmatched junction nucleotides: 6. The length of the CDR3 is 14 residues. CDR1 is SGDLS, CDR2 YYNGEE, per germline. CDR3 nucleotide sequence: TGTGCCAGCAGCCGGGACAGGGCGCGTAATGAGCAGTTCTTC. Its translation is CASSRDRARNEQFF.

This clonotype is judged large (0.1 to 1%). This beta chain is an off-target read within a library intended for alpha chains, so its frequency means little. The chain recombines TRBV27 with TRBJ2-5; unclear D gene. Germline V gene lookup returns CDR1 MNHEY and CDR2 SMNVEV (reference sequence). The length of the CDR3 is 13 residues. Trimming stripped 2 bases from V and 1 base from J, with 5 bases between. The CDR3 loop reads CASSLAAQETQYF. The CDR3 DNA sequence: TGTGCCAGCAGTTTAGCGGCCCAAGAGACCCAGTACTTC.

This clonotype was counted a single time. For a library built for alpha chains, this beta chain is a stray read; little rests on its size. The V call is TRBV13, the J call TRBJ2-2; 7 bases are shared with TRBD2. CDR3 length: 14 amino acids. Trimming cost V 8 bases and J 6 bases; bases outside gene matches: 9. Looked up from germline, CDR1 is PRHDT and CDR2 is FYEKMQ (reference sequence). The CDR3 sequence is CASGAGWDSGELFF. DNA of the CDR3: TGTGCCAGCGGAGCGGGATGGGATTCCGGGGAGCTGTTTTTT.

There are a few counts of this clonotype. Since the library was made to target alpha chains, this beta chain is a stray read and its abundance is not meaningful. This chain joins TRBV30 and TRBJ2-3; 8 bases map to TRBD2. This CDR3 has 13 amino acids. Germline V lookup: CDR1 GTSNPN, CDR2 SVGIG (reference sequence). The junction had 7 bases not matched to a gene; V was cut back by 2 bases and J by 9 bases. The CDR3 loop reads CAWSTGGAETQYF. The CDR3 DNA sequence: TGTGCCTGGAGTACCGGGGGGGCGGAGACGCAGTATTTT.

This clonotype was counted between two and nine times. With the library built for alpha chains, this beta chain is off target and its frequency is not meaningful. The V and J genes are TRBV14 and TRBJ1-4; 8 bases align to TRBD1. Trimming at V came to 4 bases and at J to 2 bases, leaving 6 bases not matched to a gene. The germline V gene encodes CDR1 SGHDN and CDR2 FVKESK. The CDR3 is 16 residues long. The CDR3 protein is CASSRTGKRTNEKLFF. In DNA, the CDR3 is TGTGCCAGCAGCCGGACAGGGAAACGGACTAATGAAAAACTGTTTTTT. The full variable domain, with the rest looked up from reference TRBV14 and TRBJ1-4, is EAGVTQFPSHSVIEKGQTVTLRCDPISGHDNLYWYRRVMGKEIKFLLHFVKESKQDESGMPNNRFLAERTGGTYSTLKVQPAELEDSGVYFCASSRTGKRTNEKLFFGSGTQLSVL.

By share, this clonotype counts as large. This beta chain lies outside the target of a library built for alpha chains; its clone size means little. The rearrangement uses TRBV7-2 and TRBJ2-7; TRBD1 might be the D (5 bases). CDR1 and CDR2 from the germline V gene are SGHTA and FQGNSA. The CDR3 sequence is 13 residues long. V was trimmed by 1 base and J by 4 bases, leaving 8 bases between them. The CDR3 loop is CASSLDRPYEQYF. CDR3 DNA sequence: TGTGCCAGCAGCTTAGACAGGCCGTACGAGCAGTACTTC.

As for this clonotype: Within a library made for alpha chains, this beta chain is off target, and its count is uninformative. This chain uses TRBV12-3 or TRBV12-4 with TRBJ1-2; D gene unclear. The CDR3 has 13 amino acids. V was cut by 2 bases and J by 5 bases, with 9 bases left in between. CDR3 sequence reads: CASSLRTDYGYTF. DNA of the CDR3: TGTGCCAGCAGTTTACGGACGGATTATGGCTACACCTTC.

To note about this clonotype: This beta chain is a stray read from a library made for alpha chains; its abundance is not meaningful. The chain employs TRBV11-3 and TRBJ2-3; D is undetermined. There are 13 residues in the CDR3. Per germline, CDR1 SGHNT and CDR2 YENEEA. Deletions cut 1 base from V and 5 bases from J, with 7 bases between. CDR3 bases: TGTGCCAGCAGCTTAGCCTTACAAGATACGCAGTATTTT. Its translation is CASSLALQDTQYF.

This clonotype ranks as large. The library was prepared for alpha chains; this beta chain is a stray read, so its frequency means little. V is TRBV6-1 and J is TRBJ2-1; D is ambiguous. The V gene's germline CDR1 is MNHNS and CDR2 SASEGT. This CDR3 is 14 amino acids long. V gave up 5 bases and J gave up 5 bases, with 13 bases separating them. The CDR3 DNA reads as TGTGCCAGCAGTTCATCGATGCAGGACAATGAGCAGTTCTTC. Encoded protein: CASSSSMQDNEQFF.

As for this clonotype: The library was designed around alpha chains, so this beta chain is a stray read whose abundance carries little weight. The rearrangement uses TRBV11-3 and TRBJ2-5; D possibly corresponds to TRBD2 (6 bases). The CDR3 extends over 13 amino acids. V lost 5 bases, J lost 2 bases, and 9 bases lay in between. CDR1 is SGHNT and CDR2 is YENEEA in the germline V gene. Here the CDR3 DNA reads TGTGCCAGCAGCATAGCGGTACAAGAGACCCAGTACTTC. It yields the protein CASSIAVQETQYF.

Worth noting for this clonotype: This beta chain appears as a stray read in a library generated for alpha chains; its size is not informative. The chain is built from TRBV12-5 and TRBJ1-1, with a tentative D call TRBD1 (6 bases). This CDR3 has 14 residues. The germline V and J ends were trimmed by 5 bases and 1 base, with 11 bases remaining between them. Germline CDR1 and CDR2: LGHNT and FRNRAP. The CDR3 bases are TGTGCTAGTGGTCGTATACAGGGGAACACTGAAGCTTTCTTT. Translation gives CASGRIQGNTEAFF. Full variable domain (remainder filled in from reference TRBV12-5 and TRBJ1-1): DARVTQTPRHKVTEMGQEVTMRCQPILGHNTVFWYRQTMMQGLELLAYFRNRAPLDDSGMPKDRFSAEMPDATLATLKIQPSEPRDSAVYFCASGRIQGNTEAFFGQGTRLTVV.

About this clonotype: A library prepared for alpha chains yielded this beta chain as an off-target read; its size is of little meaning. V gene TRBV30 combines with J gene TRBJ2-1; no definite D call. Trimming removed 6 bases at V and 8 bases at J, with 8 bases between. The CDR3 totals 10 residues. Germline CDR1 and CDR2: GTSNPN and SVGIG (reference sequence). The CDR3 nucleotides read TGTGCCTGCCTGGGCCATGAGCAGTTCTTC. Residues: CACLGHEQFF.

The table lists this clonotype with a few counts. The library was prepared for alpha chains; this beta chain is a stray read, so its frequency means little. This chain joins TRBV20-1 and TRBJ2-1, with D perhaps TRBD2 (6 bases). Germline CDR1 reads DFQATT; CDR2 reads SNEGSKA (reference sequence). Trimming left V 2 bases short and J 7 bases short, with 12 bases between. The CDR3 covers 13 residues. This chain's CDR3 is CSARTLAQNEQFF. CDR3 sequence (DNA): TGCAGTGCTAGAACGCTAGCGCAGAATGAGCAGTTCTTC.